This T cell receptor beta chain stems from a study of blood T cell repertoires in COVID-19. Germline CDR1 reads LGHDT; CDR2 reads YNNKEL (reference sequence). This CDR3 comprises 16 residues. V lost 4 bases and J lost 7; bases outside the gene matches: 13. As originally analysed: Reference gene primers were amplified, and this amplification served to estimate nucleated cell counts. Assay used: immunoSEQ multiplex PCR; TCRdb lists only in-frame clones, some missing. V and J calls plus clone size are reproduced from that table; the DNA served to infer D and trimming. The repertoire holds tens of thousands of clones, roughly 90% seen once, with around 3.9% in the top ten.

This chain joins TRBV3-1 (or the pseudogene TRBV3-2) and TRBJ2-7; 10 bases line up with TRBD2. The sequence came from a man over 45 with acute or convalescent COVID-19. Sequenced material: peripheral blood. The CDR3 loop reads CASSRRGSGRAVEQYF. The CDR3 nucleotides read TGTGCCAGCAGCCGCCGCGGGAGCGGGAGGGCCGTGGAGCAGTACTTC.